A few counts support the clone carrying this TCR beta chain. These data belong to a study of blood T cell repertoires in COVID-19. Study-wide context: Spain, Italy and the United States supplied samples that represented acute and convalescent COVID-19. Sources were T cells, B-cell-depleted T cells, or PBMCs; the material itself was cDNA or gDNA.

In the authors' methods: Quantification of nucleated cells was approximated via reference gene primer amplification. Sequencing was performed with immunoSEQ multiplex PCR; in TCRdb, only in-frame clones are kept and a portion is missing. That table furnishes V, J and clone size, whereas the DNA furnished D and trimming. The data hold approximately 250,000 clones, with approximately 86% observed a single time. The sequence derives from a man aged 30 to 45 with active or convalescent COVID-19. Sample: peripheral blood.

In nucleotides, the CDR3 is TGCGCCAGCAGTGAAGGCAGGGGGTTCACTGAAGCTTTCTTT. This codes for CASSEGRGFTEAFF. The chain couples TRBV10-1 to TRBJ1-1, with 7 positions matching TRBD1. The trim removed 3 bases at V and 4 bases at J, leaving 5 bases unmatched. The CDR3 extends over 14 amino acids. Germline V gene sequence: CDR1 WNHNN, CDR2 SYGVQD (reference sequence).